Presented here are 22 T cell receptor beta chains from one specimen sequenced in a study of immune cell composition in non-small cell lung cancer. Sequenced by immunoSEQ multiplex PCR; TCRdb stores in-frame clones only, minus some. The sample has some 9,100 clones; about two thirds are singletons. Sequencing was carried out using lung tumor tissue. The receptors derive from a human donor with non-small cell lung cancer.

On this clone: The sample contains more than one DNA sequence encoding this CDR3. The chain employs TRBV11-2 and TRBJ2-7, with 13 nucleotides matching TRBD2. The CDR3 sequence is 15 residues long. V gave up 3 bases and J gave up 4 bases; unmatched junction bases: 3. Germline values: CDR1 SGHAT, CDR2 FQNNGV. The CDR3 DNA follows: TGTGCCAGCAGCTTCGGACTAGCGGGGGAATACGAGCAGTACTTC. The encoded protein is CASSFGLAGEYEQYF.

CDR3 sequence: CASTLGLAETDTQYF. CDR3 nucleotides: TGTGCCAGCACTCTGGGACTAGCGGAAACAGATACGCAGTATTTT. The J gene is TRBJ2-3, the V gene TRBV5-4, with TRBD2 matching 11 bases. Trimming cost V 6 bases and J 3 bases; bases outside gene matches: 6. The CDR3 spans 15 residues. Looked up from germline, CDR1 is SGHNT and CDR2 is YYREEE (reference sequence).

The CDR3 reads CASSGTTGTPLHF. CDR3 in DNA: TGCGCCAGCAGCGGTACGACGGGTACACCCCTCCACTTT. The chain is built from TRBV4-3 and TRBJ1-6; no reliable D call. Germline-derived CDR1 and CDR2 are LGHNA and YSLEER. V was cut by 5 bases and J by 11 bases, with 13 bases left in between. The CDR3 spans 13 residues.

The V call is TRBV10-3, the J call TRBJ2-1; a possible D gene is TRBD2 (6 bases). Germline lookup yields CDR1 ENHRY and CDR2 SYGVKD. CDR3 length: 12 amino acids. Written as DNA, the CDR3 is TGTGCGTCCGGGACTGCTAGCAATGAGCAGTTCTTC. Translated: CASGTASNEQFF.

V and J are TRBV5-5 and TRBJ1-2; no clear D gene. Trimming removed 1 base from V and 4 bases from J, with 11 bases in between. This CDR3 comprises 14 residues. Germline loops: CDR1 SGHKS, CDR2 YYEKEE (reference sequence). In DNA form, the CDR3 reads TGTGCCAGCAGCTTGTCGTGGGCCACCTATGGCTACACCTTC. Translating it yields CASSLSWATYGYTF.

The CDR3: CASSVMGGGDGETQYF. The CDR3 DNA sequence: TGTGCCAGCAGCGTAATGGGCGGGGGGGACGGAGAGACCCAGTACTTC. V is TRBV9 and J is TRBJ2-5; TRBD2 matches at 9 bases. J gave up 4 bases and V 1 base, and 8 bases lay outside the gene matches. CDR1 is SGDLS, CDR2 YYNGEE, per germline. The CDR3 is 16 amino acids.

V is TRBV11-3 and J is TRBJ2-3; 8 nucleotides align to TRBD2. Germline lookup yields CDR1 SGHNT and CDR2 YENEEA. The V segment lost 3 bases and the J segment 0 bases; nucleotides outside the gene matches: 14. This CDR3 has 19 residues. The CDR3 sequence: CASSFSTAGGYTSTDTQYF. The CDR3 region has the DNA TGTGCCAGCAGCTTTAGTACCGCGGGGGGCTACACTAGCACAGATACGCAGTATTTT.

The chain recombines TRBV19 with TRBJ2-7; 7 positions agree with TRBD1. The CDR3 totals 14 residues. The germline V gene has CDR1 LNHDA and CDR2 SQIVND (reference sequence). The J segment lost 3 bases and the V segment lost 5 bases, leaving 7 bases of the junction unmatched. The CDR3 DNA sequence: TGTGCCAGTAGTCCGGGACAGAGTTACTACGAGCAGTACTTC. Its translation: CASSPGQSYYEQYF.

The rearrangement joins TRBV2 to TRBJ2-1; the match to TRBD2 covers 8 bases. The V segment lost 5 bases and the J segment 7 bases; nucleotides outside the gene matches: 10. This CDR3 region has 15 residues. CDR1 SNHLY and CDR2 FYNNEI come from the germline V gene. The CDR3 loop is CASSPSGGHRNEQFF. The CDR3 nucleotides read TGTGCCAGCAGTCCCAGCGGGGGACATCGGAATGAGCAGTTCTTC.

The genes are TRBV11-3 and TRBJ2-5; possible D gene TRBD1, 6 bases. V was clipped by 2 bases and J by 3 bases, with 13 bases between them. The germline V gene has CDR1 SGHNT and CDR2 YENEEA. This CDR3 is built from 15 residues. CDR3 region: CASSLWAGAEETQYF. CDR3 nucleotides: TGTGCCAGCAGCTTATGGGCAGGGGCCGAAGAGACCCAGTACTTC.

The chain employs TRBV2 and TRBJ2-7, with 14 bases identical to TRBD2. Germline V lookup: CDR1 SNHLY, CDR2 FYNNEI. This CDR3 is 14 amino acids long. The V and J ends lost 8 bases and 8 bases, in that order; junction bases with no gene match: 8. In DNA form, the CDR3 reads TGTGCCAGCGCCCCGGGACTAGCGGGGGATAAGCAGTACTTC. Translating gives CASAPGLAGDKQYF.

The gene calls are TRBV7-2 and TRBJ1-1; D may be TRBD1 (5 bases). The CDR3 spans 14 residues. V gave up 2 bases and J gave up 4 bases, with 11 bases separating them. Germline lookup yields CDR1 SGHTA and CDR2 FQGNSA. CDR3: CASSLRGPRTEAFF. CDR3 in DNA: TGTGCCAGCAGCTTACGGGGCCCCCGCACTGAAGCTTTCTTT.

This clone came up a few times. The CDR3 nucleotides are TGTGCCAGCAGCCCCAGGACCGGATCCTACGAGCAGTACTTC. Its translation is CASSPRTGSYEQYF. The chain employs TRBV7-2 and TRBJ2-7; D is unclear. The ends were cut back, 5 bases at V and 1 base at J, with 12 bases in the middle. Per the germline V gene, CDR1 is SGHTA and CDR2 is FQGNSA. This CDR3 is 14 amino acids long.

This clone occurred once. This sequence joins TRBV4-1 and TRBJ1-2, with unresolved D. With 7 bases removed from V and 0 bases from J, the gap between germline ends came to 21 bases. Looked up from germline, CDR1 is MGHRA and CDR2 is YSYEKL. The CDR3 is made up of 17 amino acids. This CDR3 reads CASTLGPSGDTNYGYTF. The CDR3 bases are TGCGCCAGCACCCTAGGACCGAGTGGGGATACTAACTATGGCTACACCTTC.

This clone was picked up a small number of times. The CDR3 region has the DNA TGCGCCAGCAGCTCGTCCTTGGGACAAACTGAAGCTTTCTTT. This gives the protein CASSSSLGQTEAFF. The V and J genes are TRBV5-1 and TRBJ1-1; D may be TRBD1 (6 bases). The V end lost 3 bases, the J end lost 5 bases, and 14 bases lay between the germline ends. Germline V gives CDR1 SGHRS, CDR2 YFSETQ. The CDR3 has 14 amino acids.

This clone has more than one count but fewer than ten. The rearrangement links TRBV18 to TRBJ2-7, with D tentatively TRBD1 (5 bases). The length of the CDR3 is 11 residues. From germline, CDR1 is KGHSH and CDR2 LQKENI. V gave up 5 bases and J gave up 4 bases, with 6 bases separating them. DNA of the CDR3: TGTGCCAGCTCAACAGGTTACGAGCAGTACTTC. Translating gives CASSTGYEQYF.

The V call is TRBV6-5, the J call TRBJ2-7, with a weak D call TRBD2 (6 bases). V was shortened by 4 bases and J by 0 bases, with 16 bases between the two germline ends. The CDR3 runs to 16 residues. Germline-derived CDR1 and CDR2 are MNHEY and SVGAGI. This CDR3 reads CASSSLGGLGSYEQYF. CDR3 bases: TGTGCCAGCAGTTCTCTTGGAGGGTTAGGCTCCTACGAGCAGTACTTC.

The chain carries TRBV9 and TRBJ2-3; 8 bases are shared with TRBD2. This CDR3 spans 14 amino acids. Germline CDR1 and CDR2: SGDLS and YYNGEE. Unmatched junction bases numbered 5, after V lost 2 bases and J lost 6 bases. The CDR3 DNA sequence: TGTGCCAGCAGCGTTGCGGGGGGCCGGGATACGCAGTATTTT. Its protein is CASSVAGGRDTQYF. The full variable domain, rest sourced from reference TRBV9 and TRBJ2-3, is DSGVTQTPKHLITATGQRVTLRCSPRSGDLSVYWYQQSLDQGLQFLIQYYNGEERAKGNILERFSAQQFPDLHSELNLSSLELGDSALYFCASSVAGGRDTQYFGPGTRLTVL.

J is TRBJ2-4 and V is TRBV7-3; 8 bases agree with TRBD1. V lost 3 bases to trimming and J lost 8 bases; unmatched junction nucleotides: 6. The CDR3 is 14 amino acids. In germline, CDR1 is SGHTA, CDR2 FQGTGA. The CDR3 here is CASSFQGASDIQYF. In nucleotides, the CDR3 is TGTGCCAGCAGCTTCCAGGGGGCATCGGACATTCAGTACTTC.

This clone came up a few times. The V and J genes are TRBV6-5 and TRBJ1-2; 9 nucleotides align to TRBD1. From germline, CDR1 is MNHEY and CDR2 SVGAGI. The CDR3 extends over 15 amino acids. After removal of 2 bases from V and 3 bases from J, the junction contained 4 bases not matched to a gene. The CDR3 reads CASSYGTGIDYGYTF. In DNA form, the CDR3 reads TGTGCCAGCAGTTACGGGACAGGGATCGACTATGGCTACACCTTC.

This clone occurred a few times. V and J are TRBV11-3 and TRBJ2-7; possible D gene TRBD1, 6 bases. The CDR3 sequence is 14 residues long. CDR1 and CDR2 (germline): SGHNT, YENEEA. V lost 5 bases and J 6 bases, leaving 17 bases between the germline ends. CDR3 in amino acids: CASSVESGVREQYF. CDR3 bases: TGTGCCAGCAGCGTGGAGTCAGGGGTTCGCGAGCAGTACTTC.

The genes are TRBV7-6 and TRBJ2-1, with D perhaps matching TRBD2 (6 bases). The CDR3 runs to 12 residues. V lost 5 bases, J lost 7 bases, and 9 bases lay in between. Germline CDR1 SGHVS, CDR2 FNYEAQ. CDR3 nucleotides: TGTGCCAGCAGCCTCCGGGGGAATGAGCAGTTCTTC. Translating gives CASSLRGNEQFF.